This TCR beta chain was captured by sequencing in a study of T cells after yellow fever vaccination. Overall study context: Preparation used SMART-Seq v4 Ultra Low Input for the low-cell-number fractions. Study-level points and caveats: Reappearing after the booster were most of the clones from primary vaccination (approximately 96% CD4, 88% CD8).

For this clonotype: Its matching antigen is unknown.

TCRdb itself ran the 5' RACE reads through MiXCR, one entry per CDR3 protein. The sample lists about 320,000 distinct CDR3 sequences; around 12% were seen once. CDR1 KGHSH and CDR2 LQKENI come from the germline V gene. Deletions cut 6 bases from V and 8 bases from J, with 11 bases between. This CDR3 is 13 amino acids long. The sequencing used CD4+ T cells sorted from PBMCs, collected 15 days after the yellow fever booster vaccination. The source of this sequence is a man younger than 35 who received the YFV17D yellow fever vaccine. The chain is built from TRBV18 and TRBJ1-6; D uncertain. Written as DNA, the CDR3 is TGTGCCAGCTCGGGGTCTACGGATTCACCCCTCCACTTT. Protein sequence: CASSGSTDSPLHF.